The rows below give T cell receptor beta chains drawn from one sample of a study of T cells expressing NK-cell markers. Following a re-call of the 5' RACE reads, TCRdb has one entry per CDR3 protein and lacks DNA. The listing contains approximately 460,000 distinct CDR3 sequences. The material sequenced was blood T cells: a sorted CD56 or NKG2C T cell subset, CD4+ or CD8+ T cells, or bulk PBMC T cells (not recorded which). The receptors were sampled from a woman aged 18 to 75 in good health. The CDR3 runs from the conserved cysteine through the conserved F or W.

TRBJ2-5,TRBV4-2,CASSQDLDSPQETQYF
TRBJ2-3,TRBV12-3/TRBV12-4,CASSPGPGVGTDTQYF
TRBJ1-4,TRBV5-1,CASSIQTGTNEKLFF
TRBJ1-2,TRBV7-2,CASSSAGTGVFYGYTF
TRBJ2-1,TRBV20-1,CSARGLNEQFF
TRBJ2-5,TRBV9,CASSVGQGQYQETQYF
TRBJ1-1,TRBV12-3/TRBV12-4,CASSDGADTEAFF
TRBJ2-7,TRBV6-2/TRBV6-3,CASSYAGANEQYF
TRBJ2-6,TRBV29-1,CSVEAPGYSGANVLTF
TRBJ2-3,TRBV20-1,CSARGYTDTQYF
TRBJ2-2,TRBV3-1,CASSPTGTRNTGELFF
TRBJ1-2,TRBV7-8,CASSHRDRALGIYGYTF
TRBJ2-1,TRBV7-3,CASSSATRGSEQFF
TRBJ1-3,TRBV6-5,CASSYGDSGNTIYF
TRBJ1-5,TRBV2,CASRGLTGFNQPQHF
TRBJ2-3,TRBV4-1,CASSQDAAGNGDTQYF
TRBJ2-1,TRBV27,CASSLSRTGLLNEQFF
TRBJ1-1,TRBV5-1,CASSWTLGEAFF
TRBJ2-2,TRBV10-3,CAISEGQSNTGELFF
TRBJ2-1,TRBV4-3,CASSHSSPGVSGAYNEQFF
TRBJ2-2,TRBV6-5,CASSYSNTAQGELFF
TRBJ2-3,TRBV4-1,CASSRSDVGTDTQYF
TRBJ1-1,TRBV5-1,CASSSPVSEAFF
TRBJ1-5,TRBV15,CATSRDVQSNQPQHF
TRBJ2-3,TRBV7-9,CASSARGLAMPDTQYF